This T cell receptor (beta chain) came from a study of T cell changes during pregnancy in multiple sclerosis. The CDR3 loop spans 15 amino acids. Trimming removed 6 bases at V and 4 bases at J, with 18 bases between. CDR1 SGHDN and CDR2 FVKESK come from the germline V gene. Sequencing was performed with immunoSEQ multiplex PCR; in TCRdb, only in-frame clones are kept and a portion is missing. The sample includes 40,000 to 55,000 clones, about nine tenths of them seen just once. The sequencing here drew on CD4+ T cells from peripheral blood mononuclear cells, taken in the second trimester of pregnancy. This chain uses TRBV14 with TRBJ1-1; possible D gene TRBD1, 5 bases. The TCR comes from a female donor with multiple sclerosis, enrolled in a pregnancy study. DNA of the CDR3: TGTGCCAGCAGTCTAGGCGGGGGGAAAAGCACTGAAGCTTTCTTT. Translating it yields CASSLGGGKSTEAFF.